This T cell receptor beta chain is from a study of blood T cell repertoires in COVID-19. Turning to the study itself: Whether acute or convalescent, the COVID-19 samples came from the United States, Italy and Spain.

In this sample, this clone turned up once. The data were produced by immunoSEQ multiplex PCR, yet TCRdb's version contains in-frame clones alone and is incomplete. The table includes fewer than 300,000 clones, approximately 80% detected once. Germline V gene lookup returns CDR1 SQVTM and CDR2 ANQGSEA. The CDR3 covers 15 residues. Trimming at V came to 6 bases and at J to 3 bases, leaving 11 bases not matched to a gene. This sequence joins TRBV29-1 and TRBJ2-3, with 8 bases lining up with TRBD2. The sequencing sample was made of peripheral blood. This TCR came from a woman aged 55-69 years with active or convalescent COVID-19. The chain's CDR3 is CSVYRAGGMTDTQYF. The CDR3, as DNA: TGCAGCGTCTACCGGGCGGGGGGCATGACAGATACGCAGTATTTT.